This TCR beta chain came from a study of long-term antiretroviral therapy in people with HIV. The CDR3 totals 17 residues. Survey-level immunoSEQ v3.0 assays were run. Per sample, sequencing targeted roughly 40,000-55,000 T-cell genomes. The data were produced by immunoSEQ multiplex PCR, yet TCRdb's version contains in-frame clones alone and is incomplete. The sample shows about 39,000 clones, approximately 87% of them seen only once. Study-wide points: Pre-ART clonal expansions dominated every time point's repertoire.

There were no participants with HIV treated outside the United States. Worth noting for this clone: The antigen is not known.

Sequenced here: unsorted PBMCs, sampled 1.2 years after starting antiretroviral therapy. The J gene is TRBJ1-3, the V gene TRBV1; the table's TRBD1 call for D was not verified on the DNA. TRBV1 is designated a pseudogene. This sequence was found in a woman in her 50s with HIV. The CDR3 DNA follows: TGCACCAGCAGCCAGGGCCTCTTGACACCAACGGGAAACACCATATATTTT. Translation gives CTSSQGLLTPTGNTIYF.